Listed below are T cell receptor beta chains from one sample, sequenced in a study of blood T cell repertoires in COVID-19. Repertoires were generated with immunoSEQ multiplex PCR, while TCRdb's copy carries only in-frame clones and drops some. The table records over 55,000 clones, roughly 80% of them present only once. Sequencing used peripheral blood. All receptors derive from a human donor in a cohort sampled during active COVID-19. CDR3s include the opening cysteine and the closing phenylalanine or tryptophan. The D gene is left open where the match is weak. Size is omitted from some rows. Given values are once, few, many or a class for expanded clones.

size: NA; V: TRBV18; D: TRBD2; J: TRBJ2-7; CDR3: CASSPGLAGGSEQYF; DNA: TGTGCCAGCTCCCCCGGACTAGCGGGGGGCAGTGAGCAGTACTTC
size: NA; V: TRBV10-3; D: TRBD1; J: TRBJ1-5; CDR3: CAISAGQGGNQPQHF; DNA: TGTGCCATCAGCGCCGGCCAGGGGGGCAATCAGCCCCAGCATTTT
size: NA; V: TRBV18; D: TRBD1; J: TRBJ1-1; CDR3: CASSPGTGGNTEAFF; DNA: TGTGCCAGCTCACCTGGGACAGGGGGTAACACTGAAGCTTTCTTT
size: NA; V: TRBV7-9; D: TRBD1; J: TRBJ2-7; CDR3: CASSPSGTGAYEQYF; DNA: TGTGCCAGCAGCCCATCCGGGACAGGGGCATACGAGCAGTACTTC
size: NA; V: TRBV11-2; D: TRBD1; J: TRBJ2-7; CDR3: CASSLDDRGITYEQYF; DNA: TGTGCCAGCAGCTTAGATGACAGGGGAATTACCTACGAGCAGTACTTC
size: NA; V: TRBV6-2/TRBV6-3; D: TRBD1; J: TRBJ1-5; CDR3: CASSGTGRLDSNQPQHF; DNA: TGTGCCAGCAGCGGGACAGGGAGATTGGATTCCAATCAGCCCCAGCATTTT
size: once; V: TRBV30; D: NA; J: TRBJ1-5; CDR3: CASTTGINQPQHF; DNA: TGTGCCTCCACAACCGGGATCAATCAGCCCCAGCATTTT
size: NA; V: TRBV7-3; D: NA; J: TRBJ1-2; CDR3: CASSSSQYSGYTF; DNA: TGTGCCAGCAGCTCAAGTCAGTATTCTGGCTACACCTTC
size: NA; V: TRBV19; D: NA; J: TRBJ1-1; CDR3: CASSPQPTVNTEAFF; DNA: TGTGCCAGTAGTCCCCAACCGACAGTGAACACTGAAGCTTTCTTT
size: NA; V: TRBV24-1; D: TRBD1; J: TRBJ1-5; CDR3: CATSDRLRMPRDRKPYSNQPQHF; DNA: TGTGCCACCAGTGACCGCCTCAGGATGCCGAGGGACAGGAAGCCTTATAGCAATCAGCCCCAGCATTTT
size: NA; V: TRBV29-1; D: NA; J: TRBJ1-2; CDR3: CSVVRTGANYGYTF; DNA: TGCAGCGTTGTGAGGACGGGAGCTAACTATGGCTACACCTTC
size: NA; V: TRBV10-2; D: TRBD1; J: TRBJ2-1; CDR3: CASSSRDRASNEQFF; DNA: TGCGCCAGCAGCTCCCGGGACAGGGCTTCTAATGAGCAGTTCTTC
size: NA; V: TRBV12-5; D: TRBD1; J: TRBJ1-5; CDR3: CASGFGTGRNQPQHF; DNA: TGTGCTAGTGGTTTCGGGACAGGGAGGAATCAGCCCCAGCATTTT
size: NA; V: TRBV2; D: TRBD1; J: TRBJ1-6; CDR3: CASIRDRDSPLHF; DNA: TGTGCCAGCATACGAGACAGGGATTCACCCCTCCACTTT
size: few; V: TRBV2; D: NA; J: TRBJ1-1; CDR3: CASIGQMNTEAFF; DNA: TGTGCCAGCATCGGACAGATGAACACTGAAGCTTTCTTT
size: NA; V: TRBV29-1; D: NA; J: TRBJ1-1; CDR3: CSVGQIMNTEAFF; DNA: TGCAGCGTTGGACAGATCATGAACACTGAAGCTTTCTTT
size: NA; V: TRBV7-2; D: TRBD1; J: TRBJ1-2; CDR3: CASSIRPGQGWGGYTF; DNA: TGTGCCAGCAGCATCAGACCGGGACAGGGATGGGGAGGCTACACCTTC
size: NA; V: TRBV11-2; D: NA; J: TRBJ2-7; CDR3: CASSPHYEQYF; DNA: TGTGCCAGCAGCCCACACTACGAGCAGTACTTC
size: NA; V: TRBV4-1; D: TRBD1; J: TRBJ2-6; CDR3: CASSHRQGPGVLTF; DNA: TGCGCCAGCAGCCACCGACAGGGCCCAGGGGTCCTGACTTTC
size: NA; V: TRBV18; D: NA; J: TRBJ1-4; CDR3: CASSPLAGPKNEKLFF; DNA: TGTGCCAGCTCACCATTAGCGGGACCGAAAAATGAAAAACTGTTTTTT
size: once; V: TRBV30; D: NA; J: TRBJ2-7; CDR3: CAWSAMTVQYF; DNA: TGTGCCTGGAGTGCGATGACAGTACAGTACTTC
size: NA; V: TRBV2; D: TRBD2; J: TRBJ2-2; CDR3: CASGAGTSGGNTGELFF; DNA: TGTGCCAGCGGAGCCGGGACTAGCGGGGGGAACACCGGGGAGCTGTTTTTT
size: once; V: TRBV3-1/TRBV3-2; D: NA; J: TRBJ2-2; CDR3: CASSQGPYQAGELFF; DNA: TGTGCCAGCAGCCAAGGGCCCTACCAGGCCGGGGAGCTGTTTTTT
size: NA; V: TRBV28; D: NA; J: TRBJ1-2; CDR3: CASSSPRTRGGYGYTF; DNA: TGTGCCAGCAGTTCCCCGAGGACCCGAGGAGGGTATGGCTACACCTTC
size: NA; V: TRBV14; D: TRBD1; J: TRBJ2-3; CDR3: CASSQFQGATDTQYF; DNA: TGTGCCAGCAGCCAATTCCAGGGGGCCACAGATACGCAGTATTTT
size: NA; V: TRBV5-4; D: TRBD1; J: TRBJ1-1; CDR3: CASSLGDRGMGTEAFF; DNA: TGTGCCAGCAGCTTGGGGGACAGGGGCATGGGCACTGAAGCTTTCTTT